This record concerns one TCR beta chain sequence. The junction had 4 bases not matched to a gene; V was cut back by 6 bases and J by 0 bases. The CDR3 consists of 14 residues. Germline assignment: CDR1 ENHRY and CDR2 SYGVKD. The sample originates from a study of T-cell reconstitution after alpha-beta-depleted transplantation in children. Preparing the TCRbeta library involved the use of unique molecular identifiers. A single record per CDR3 protein comes from TCRdb applying MiXCR to the PCR reads. The sample records about 460,000 distinct CDR3 sequences, around 12% being singletons. This clonotype originated in a human donor who donated a stem cell graft to a child with combined immunodeficiency. V is TRBV10-3 and J is TRBJ1-2; TRBD1 matches 7 bases. Material: PBMCs from the stem cell graft donor, obtained from the stem cell graft. In DNA, the CDR3 is TGTGCCATCAGCCCGGGACAGTCTAACTATGGCTACACCTTC. This translates into CAISPGQSNYGYTF.